This entry is about one T cell receptor (beta chain). The study ran its PCR with 60 Vbeta and 13 Jbeta primers. Clones were sequenced by immunoSEQ multiplex PCR, and TCRdb holds only the in-frame ones, with some missing. The table lists roughly 130,000 clones, roughly two thirds of them singletons. This record comes from a study of cytomegalovirus exposure and HLA in healthy donors. This CDR3 region has 13 residues. Germline V CDR1 and CDR2: SQVTM, ANQGSEA. Trimming cost V 7 bases and J 11 bases; bases outside gene matches: 11. The sample comprised PBMCs. This receptor was obtained from a man younger than 45 in good health and CMV-seropositive. The V gene is TRBV29-1, the J gene TRBJ1-4, with TRBD1 matching over 9 bases. The CDR3 region has the DNA TGCAGCGCCTCACCGGGACAGGGAGGGAAACTGTTTTTT. This gives the protein CSASPGQGGKLFF. Variable domain in full (rest from reference TRBV29-1 and TRBJ1-4): SAVISQKPSRDICQRGTSLTIQCQVDSQVTMMFWYRQQPGQSLTLIATANQGSEATYESGFVIDKFPISRPNLTFSTLTVSNMSPEDSSIYLCSASPGQGGKLFFGSGTQLSVL.